Listed below are T cell receptor beta chains from one sample, sequenced in a study of PD-1 blockade in classical Hodgkin lymphoma. Assay used: immunoSEQ multiplex PCR; TCRdb lists only in-frame clones, some missing. This sample has approximately 30,000 clones, with around four fifths found just once. This specimen was peripheral blood mononuclear cells (PBMCs), taken before the second cycle of nivolumab. These receptors originate from a human donor with classical Hodgkin lymphoma. The CDR3 runs from the conserved cysteine through the conserved F or W. A D gene is named only where the DNA matches it firmly. A row's size may be missing; if present it is once, few, many or a size class.

clone_size j_call d_call v_call cdr3_aa cdr3_nt
- TRBJ1-3 - TRBV5-4 CASSLEGNTIYF TGTGCCAGCAGCTTGGAGGGAAACACCATATATTTT
- TRBJ2-2 - TRBV2 CASRDDSGGTGELFF TGTGCCAGCAGGGACGACAGTGGGGGAACCGGGGAGCTGTTTTTT
once TRBJ1-5 TRBD1 TRBV5-6 CASSEQQGFRQPQHF TGTGCCAGCAGCGAGCAACAGGGGTTTCGTCAGCCCCAGCATTTT
- TRBJ1-5 - TRBV6-1 CASSRRTQPQHF TGTGCCAGCAGTCGCAGGACTCAGCCCCAGCATTTT
- TRBJ2-2 - TRBV7-9 CASSFSVVQNTGELFF TGTGCCAGCAGCTTCTCGGTAGTGCAAAACACCGGGGAGCTGTTTTTT
- TRBJ2-5 TRBD2 TRBV4-3 CASSLGTSGETQYF TGCGCCAGCAGCCTTGGGACTAGCGGTGAGACCCAGTACTTC
- TRBJ2-5 - TRBV4-1 CASSHVGGQETQYF TGCGCCAGCAGCCACGTAGGAGGACAAGAGACCCAGTACTTC
- TRBJ1-2 - TRBV5-4 CASSLVGDGYTF TGTGCCAGCAGCTTGGTGGGGGATGGCTACACCTTC
- TRBJ1-6 TRBD1 TRBV6-5 CASRTTGGSSPLHF TGTGCCAGCAGAACGACAGGGGGTAGTTCACCCCTCCACTTT
- TRBJ2-1 - TRBV6-5 CASSYHYNPYNEQFF TGTGCCAGCAGTTACCACTATAATCCCTACAATGAGCAGTTCTTC
- TRBJ1-4 - TRBV11-2 CASSNRGSTNEKLFF TGTGCCAGCAGCAACCGAGGGTCAACTAATGAAAAACTGTTTTTT
- TRBJ1-5 TRBD1 TRBV4-2 CASSQGQGGQPQHF TGTGCCAGCAGCCAAGGACAGGGTGGTCAGCCCCAGCATTTT
- TRBJ1-2 TRBD1 TRBV6-5 CASSFDRANYGYTF TGTGCCAGCAGTTTCGACAGGGCCAACTATGGCTACACCTTC
- TRBJ2-5 - TRBV9 CASSSGTHVETQYF TGTGCCAGCAGCTCAGGGACTCACGTGGAGACCCAGTACTTC
- TRBJ1-2 - TRBV6-5 CASSYREGGGYTF TGTGCCAGCAGTTACAGAGAGGGAGGTGGCTACACCTTC
- TRBJ2-1 TRBD1 TRBV2 CASVRGLEQFF TGTGCCAGCGTCAGGGGGCTTGAGCAGTTCTTC
- TRBJ1-5 TRBD1 TRBV5-6 CASSLAKRGPESSNQPQHF TGTGCCAGCAGCTTGGCCAAGAGGGGGCCCGAGTCAAGCAATCAGCCCCAGCATTTT